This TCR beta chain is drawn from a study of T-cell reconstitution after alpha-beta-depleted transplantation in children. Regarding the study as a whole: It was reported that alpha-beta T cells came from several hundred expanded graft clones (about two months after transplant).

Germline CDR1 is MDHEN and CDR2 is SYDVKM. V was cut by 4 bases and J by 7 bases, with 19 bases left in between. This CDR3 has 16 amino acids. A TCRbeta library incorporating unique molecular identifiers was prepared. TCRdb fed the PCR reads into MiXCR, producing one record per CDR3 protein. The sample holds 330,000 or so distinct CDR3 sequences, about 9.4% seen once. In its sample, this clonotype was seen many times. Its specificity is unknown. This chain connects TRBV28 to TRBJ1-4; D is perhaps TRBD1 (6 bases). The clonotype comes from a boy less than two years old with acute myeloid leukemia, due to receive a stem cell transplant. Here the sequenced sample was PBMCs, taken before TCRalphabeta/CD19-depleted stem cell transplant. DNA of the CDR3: TGTGCCAGCAGTTCGCCGGGGGGCCGGGACTCTGAAAAACTGTTTTTT. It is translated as CASSSPGGRDSEKLFF.